The 28 T cell receptor beta chains listed next were all sequenced from one sample in a study of T cells in Graves' hyperthyroidism and ophthalmopathy. Amplification of TCR beta CDR3 regions used RNA as the template. When the TCR CDR3 underwent first-round RT-PCR, the HTBI primer set was used. TCRdb itself ran the multiplex PCR reads through MiXCR, one entry per CDR3 protein. The sample comprises about 580,000 distinct CDR3 sequences, roughly 14% of which are singletons, and almost 6% rests with the top ten. Sequencing input: blood. These receptors were obtained from a woman in her 30s with Graves' hyperthyroidism that later progressed to Graves' ophthalmopathy.

Worth noting for this clonotype: Sequence at one end of the junction differs from germline and may be a read error. The gene calls are TRBV2 and TRBJ2-7; 7 positions agree with TRBD1. This CDR3 has 15 amino acids. Germline CDR1 reads SNHLY; CDR2 reads FYNNEI. In DNA, the CDR3 is TGTGCCACCAGTGATCCTAACACAGGGGTCTACGAGCAGTACTTC. Its translation: CATSDPNTGVYEQYF.

J is TRBJ1-1 and V is TRBV5-8, with D hard to call. V was pared by 0 bases and J by 6 bases, with 9 bases between. Germline-derived CDR1 and CDR2 are SGHTS and YDEGEE. CDR3 length equals 13 residues. CDR3 in amino acids: CASSLGAEAEAFF. CDR3 bases: TGTGCCAGCAGCTTGGGAGCGGAGGCTGAAGCTTTCTTT.

The chain carries TRBV20-1 and TRBJ1-3, with a possible D match to TRBD1 (6 bases). Trimming took 8 bases from V and 2 from J, leaving 7 bases between them. The CDR3 runs to 11 residues. The germline CDR1 and CDR2 sequences are DFQATT and SNEGSKA (reference sequence). This CDR3 reads CSPGAGNTIYF. CDR3 sequence (DNA): TGCAGTCCAGGGGCTGGAAACACCATATATTTT.

This clonotype showed up just once. Possible read error: a much larger clone is one base away. The gene calls are TRBV12-3 or TRBV12-4 and TRBJ1-5; D is ambiguous. This CDR3 spans 12 amino acids. The CDR3 region has the DNA TGTGCCGGCAGTTTAAAGGATCAGCCCCAGCATTTT. Translating it yields CAGSLKDQPQHF.

This clonotype showed up many times. The chain carries TRBV12-3 or TRBV12-4 and TRBJ2-2, with D possibly matching TRBD2 (6 bases). The CDR3 runs 14 residues. V lost 0 bases, J lost 7 bases, and 9 bases lay in between. The chain's CDR3 is CASSLAGGIGELFF. CDR3 nucleotide sequence: TGTGCCAGCAGTTTAGCGGGGGGAATCGGGGAGCTGTTTTTT.

This clonotype showed up just a few times. This rearrangement joins TRBV3-1 to TRBJ2-7, with D possibly being TRBD2 (7 bases). This CDR3 is 14 amino acids long. Trimming stripped 10 bases from V and 0 bases from J, with 16 bases between. Germline V lookup: CDR1 LGHDT, CDR2 YNNKEL (reference sequence). The CDR3 bases are TGTGCCACCGGGGGGCCGGGGAGCTCCTACGAGCAGTACTTC. Residues: CATGGPGSSYEQYF.

The chain couples TRBV20-1 to TRBJ2-4; D possibly corresponds to TRBD2 (6 bases). Germline V lookup: CDR1 DFQATT, CDR2 SNEGSKA (reference sequence). CDR3 length: 14 amino acids. Between the trimmed V and J ends, which lost 6 bases and 2 bases, there was a span of 14 bases. CDR3 sequence: CSARDLLSKNIQYF. The CDR3 bases are TGCAGTGCGCGGGACCTCCTATCCAAAAACATTCAGTACTTC.

This clonotype was found many times. The chain couples TRBV3-1 to TRBJ1-4; TRBD1 might be the D (5 bases). The ends were cut back, 0 bases at V and 4 bases at J, with 15 bases in the middle. The CDR3 contains 17 residues. In germline, CDR1 is LGHDT, CDR2 YNNKEL (reference sequence). The CDR3: CASSQDWAVGGNEKLFF. The CDR3 bases are TGTGCCAGCAGCCAAGATTGGGCGGTGGGGGGTAATGAAAAACTGTTTTTT.

This clonotype was seen only a few times. The chain is built from TRBV4-1 and TRBJ1-1; 12 positions match TRBD1. The trim removed 5 bases at V and 4 bases at J, leaving 11 bases unmatched. The CDR3 is 17 residues long. Germline V gene lookup returns CDR1 MGHRA and CDR2 YSYEKL. The CDR3 DNA reads TGCGCCAGCAGCATTCCGGGACAGGGGGCGCTGGGCACTGAAGCTTTCTTT. This gives the protein CASSIPGQGALGTEAFF.

This clonotype has a handful of counts. A much larger clone lies a single base off, so this may be a read error. The chain has TRBV27 and TRBJ2-7; tentatively, D is TRBD1 (5 bases). Germline V gene data show CDR1 as MNHEY and CDR2 as SMNVEV (reference sequence). The CDR3 extends over 14 amino acids. Trimming left V 3 bases short and J 2 bases short, with 11 bases between. For the CDR3, the DNA is TGTGCCAGCAGTTTGGGGCACAGAGCCTACGAGCAGTACTTC. Protein: CASSLGHRAYEQYF.

This clonotype has more than one count but fewer than ten. V gene TRBV29-1 combines with J gene TRBJ2-3; 8 bases are shared with TRBD2. Germline V gives CDR1 SQVTM, CDR2 ANQGSEA. The CDR3 has 15 residues. Trimming at V came to 5 bases and at J to 1 base, leaving 8 bases not matched to a gene. CDR3 in DNA: TGCAGCGTTCTACGGGCGGGAGGTGGCACAGATACGCAGTATTTT. It codes for CSVLRAGGGTDTQYF.

This clonotype was recorded many times. This sequence joins TRBV14 and TRBJ2-5, with D perhaps given as TRBD1 or TRBD2 (5 bases each). The CDR3 contains 14 residues. The V end lost 5 bases, the J end lost 5 bases, and 15 bases lay between the germline ends. From germline, CDR1 is SGHDN and CDR2 FVKESK. For the CDR3, the DNA is TGTGCCAGCAGCACTCGGGGCACTTCCGAGACCCAGTACTTC. Translated, it gives CASSTRGTSETQYF.

In its sample, this clonotype was seen many times. J is TRBJ2-5 and V is TRBV18; D is possibly TRBD2 (5 bases). CDR1 is KGHSH and CDR2 is LQKENI in the germline V gene. The V gene lost 3 bases and the J gene lost 4 bases, with 15 bases spanning the gap. The CDR3 has 15 amino acids. The CDR3 DNA reads TGTGCCAGCTCACCTTTACTAGTAGGTGGAGAGACCCAGTACTTC. This codes for CASSPLLVGGETQYF.

This rearrangement joins TRBV6-6 to TRBJ1-5; D remains unclear. This CDR3 spans 13 amino acids. Per germline, CDR1 MNHNY and CDR2 SVGAGI (reference sequence). Trimming pared 3 bases from V and 5 bases from J, leaving 8 bases between. The CDR3 protein is CASSYLRDQPQHF. CDR3 DNA sequence: TGTGCCAGCAGTTATCTGAGGGATCAGCCCCAGCATTTT.

This clonotype was counted only a few times. One end of the junction is discordant with germline, which a read error may explain. The chain is built from TRBV14 and TRBJ2-1; no definite D call. The V gene's germline CDR1 is SGHDN and CDR2 FVKESK. The CDR3 has 11 amino acids. The CDR3 reads CASSQTNEQLF. The CDR3 DNA is TGTGCCAGCAGCCAAACCAATGAGCAGCTCTTC.

In this sample, this clonotype turned up many times. V is TRBV10-2 and J is TRBJ1-1; D uncertain. With 3 bases removed from V and 12 bases from J, the gap between germline ends came to 14 bases. The V gene's germline CDR1 is WSHSY and CDR2 SAAADI. CDR3 length equals 12 residues. The CDR3 loop is CASSEMDDMTFF. The CDR3 nucleotides are TGCGCCAGCAGTGAAATGGATGACATGACTTTCTTT.

The rearrangement joins TRBV28 to TRBJ2-3, with D possibly called TRBD1 or TRBD2 (6 bases each). Germline V gives CDR1 MDHEN, CDR2 SYDVKM. Trimming pared 0 bases from V and 0 bases from J, leaving 16 bases between. This CDR3 has 18 residues. CDR3 DNA sequence: TGTGCCAGCAGTTTATGGGTTGTCGGGGGCTCGAGCACAGATACGCAGTATTTT. Encoded protein: CASSLWVVGGSSTDTQYF.

This clonotype turned up a few times. This sequence joins TRBV5-5 and TRBJ1-3; D might be TRBD1 (5 bases). The V gene lost 4 bases and the J gene lost 1 base, with 15 bases spanning the gap. Germline V gene sequence: CDR1 SGHKS, CDR2 YYEKEE (reference sequence). This CDR3 is 16 amino acids long. CDR3: CASSTGGISSGNTIYF. DNA for the CDR3: TGTGCCAGCAGCACCGGGGGAATCTCGTCTGGAAACACCATATATTTT.

The table lists this clonotype with a few counts. V usage is TRBV20-1 and J usage is TRBJ2-5; D perhaps matches TRBD2 (6 bases). Germline V gene lookup returns CDR1 DFQATT and CDR2 SNEGSKA (reference sequence). There are 16 residues in the CDR3. The V end was cut by 1 base, the J end by 7 bases, with 22 bases between. The CDR3 nucleotides are TGCAGTGCTAGAGGGGGGGTCAGGGCCCCTCAGGGGACCCAGTACTTC. This gives the protein CSARGGVRAPQGTQYF.

This chain joins TRBV19 and TRBJ2-7; weak D call: TRBD2 (6 bases). Germline CDR1 reads LNHDA; CDR2 reads SQIVND (reference sequence). This CDR3 is 16 amino acids long. V was cut by 3 bases and J by 0 bases, with 15 bases left in between. The chain's CDR3 is CASSIYGGPDSYEQYF. The CDR3 region has the DNA TGTGCCAGTAGTATTTACGGGGGACCAGACTCCTACGAGCAGTACTTC.

This clonotype was observed at least ten times. The V gene is TRBV6-1, the J gene TRBJ1-5; D not certain. Germline CDR1 MNHNS, CDR2 SASEGT. The CDR3 is made up of 14 amino acids. Trimming pared 3 bases from V and 1 base from J, leaving 7 bases between. CDR3 sequence (DNA): TGTGCCAGCAGTGAGGGGTTGAGCAATCAGCCCCAGCATTTT. Translating gives CASSEGLSNQPQHF.

This clonotype showed up many times. The rearrangement uses TRBV12-3 or TRBV12-4 and TRBJ1-4; D remains ambiguous. The CDR3 covers 12 residues. Trimming took 6 bases from V and 8 from J, leaving 10 bases between them. This CDR3 is CASSLPAEKLFF. The CDR3 bases are TGTGCCAGCAGCCTACCCGCGGAAAAACTGTTTTTT.

This chain connects TRBV5-8 to TRBJ2-5; TRBD2 matches 14 bases. Losses at the gene ends were 5 bases for V and 5 bases for J; bases not matched to a gene: 8. The germline gives CDR1 SGHTS, CDR2 YDEGEE. There are 16 residues in the CDR3. The CDR3 DNA reads as TGTGCCAGCAGTACGACTAGCGGGAGGGTAGTGGAGACCCAGTACTTC. The encoded protein is CASSTTSGRVVETQYF.

There are a few counts of this clonotype. The chain is built from TRBV20-1 and TRBJ2-7, with unresolved D. Germline loops: CDR1 DFQATT, CDR2 SNEGSKA (reference sequence). This CDR3 is built from 13 residues. V lost 5 bases and J 1 base, leaving 12 bases between the germline ends. For the CDR3, the DNA is TGCAGTGCTCAATTATCCTCGTCCTACGAGCAGTACTTC. Its translation is CSAQLSSSYEQYF.

This clonotype has ten or more counts. The genes are TRBV28 and TRBJ1-1; the match to TRBD1 covers 7 bases. After removal of 6 bases from V and 0 bases from J, the junction contained 4 bases not matched to a gene. CDR3 length equals 14 residues. Germline V lookup: CDR1 MDHEN, CDR2 SYDVKM. CDR3 nucleotides: TGTGCCAGCAGACCCGGACAGGTGAACACTGAAGCTTTCTTT. It codes for CASRPGQVNTEAFF.

Note on this clonotype: A single base separates this from a much larger clone, so it may be a read error. The chain uses TRBV10-3 and TRBJ1-1; D is perhaps TRBD1 (5 bases). Trimming cost V 7 bases and J 9 bases, with 30 bases left between them. CDR3 length equals 17 residues. Germline loops: CDR1 ENHRY, CDR2 SYGVKD. The CDR3: CAINGGRVIGTADKAFF. As DNA, the CDR3 is TGTGCCATCAATGGGGGAAGAGTAATCGGGACGGCCGATAAAGCTTTCTTT.

This clonotype was recorded at least ten times. The CDR3 spells CASSLLGSDYEQYF. CDR3 sequence (DNA): TGTGCCAGCAGCTTGTTAGGGAGCGACTACGAGCAGTACTTC. This rearrangement joins TRBV5-6 to TRBJ2-7; possible D gene TRBD2, 5 bases. Germline loops: CDR1 SGHDT, CDR2 YYEEEE. V dropped 1 base and J dropped 3 bases, with 11 bases sitting between them. This CDR3 has 14 amino acids.

This clonotype has more than one count but fewer than ten. This chain links TRBV12-3 or TRBV12-4 with TRBJ1-2, with 9 bases lining up with TRBD1. The length of the CDR3 is 16 residues. V shed 3 bases and J 6 bases; nucleotides not matched to a gene: 11. The CDR3 sequence is CASSFLAGTGPNGYTF. DNA for the CDR3: TGTGCCAGCAGTTTTTTAGCCGGGACAGGGCCCAATGGCTACACCTTC.